The subject of this entry is one T cell receptor (beta chain). The antigen is undetermined. Every bit of the isolated RNA underwent reverse transcription, so sequencing read expressed TCRB transcripts. The assay was immunoSEQ multiplex PCR, and TCRdb's table has in-frame clones only and misses some. The sample includes fewer than 500,000 clones, around 13% of them seen just once. This record comes from a study of beta chain features in type 1 diabetes. Study-wide findings and caveats: Patients' naive, central memory and regulatory TCRB repertoires appeared more alike than those of healthy donors. People with Type 1 diabetes carried modestly yet significantly shorter TCRB CDR3s in all four CD4+ subsets.

V dropped 6 bases and J dropped 1 base, with 9 bases sitting between them. This CDR3 comprises 13 residues. CDR1 is SNHLY and CDR2 is FYNNEI in the germline V gene. The sequence was obtained from a man aged 30 to 45 in good health. The sample taken for sequencing was naive CD4+ T cells from blood. The chain has TRBV2 and TRBJ2-5; D is perhaps TRBD1 or TRBD2 (5 bases each). The CDR3 nucleotides read TGTGCCAGCAGACGGGACCGCCAAGAGACCCAGTACTTC. It specifies CASRRDRQETQYF. The full variable domain, with the rest looked up from reference TRBV2 and TRBJ2-5, is EPEVTQTPSHQVTQMGQEVILRCVPISNHLYFYWYRQILGQKVEFLVSFYNNEISEKSEIFDDQFSVERPDGSNFTLKIRSTKLEDSAMYFCASRRDRQETQYFGPGTRLLVL.